The T cell receptor beta chain under discussion was sequenced for a study of blood T cell repertoires in COVID-19. How the authors handled the data: From reference gene primer amplification, estimates of nucleated cell counts were derived. Clones were sequenced by immunoSEQ multiplex PCR, and TCRdb holds only the in-frame ones, with some missing. V and J calls and clone size follow that table, whereas D and trimming were derived from the DNA. Of about 210,000 clones listed, roughly 88% are singletons. The CDR3 consists of 19 residues. CDR1 is GTSNPN and CDR2 is SVGIG in the germline V gene (reference sequence). V lost 3 bases and J 1 base, leaving 22 bases between the germline ends.

Sequenced sample: peripheral blood. The chain has TRBV30 and TRBJ1-6, with D perhaps matching TRBD1 (5 bases). The source is a man aged 18 to 30 with active or convalescent COVID-19. This CDR3 reads CAWSDRRVFSGSYNSPLHF. The CDR3 DNA reads TGTGCCTGGAGCGACCGCAGGGTTTTTTCAGGGTCCTATAATTCACCCCTCCACTTT.